Below, 25 T cell receptor beta chains from the same sample are listed, as sequenced in a study of blood T cell repertoires in COVID-19. The protocol was immunoSEQ multiplex PCR, while the TCRdb copy is restricted to in-frame clones and leaves out a portion. The repertoire consists of approximately 120,000 clones, with around three quarters occurring once and the leading ten covering 3.5% to 5%. The sample was peripheral blood. The receptors were gathered from a human donor in a cohort sampled during active or convalescent COVID-19.

CDR3 coding DNA: TGTGCCAGCAGTTCCACTCCGGTCCGGGTAAATAGCAATCAGCCCCAGCATTTT. The encoded protein is CASSSTPVRVNSNQPQHF. The chain joins TRBV27 to TRBJ1-5; D gene unclear. The CDR3 covers 18 residues. Looked up from germline, CDR1 is MNHEY and CDR2 is SMNVEV (reference sequence). V gave up 4 bases and J gave up 0 bases, with 19 bases separating them.

The chain couples TRBV4-3 to TRBJ1-1; TRBD1 matches at 9 bases. Unmatched junction bases numbered 2, after V lost 0 bases and J lost 9 bases. The V gene's germline CDR1 is LGHNA and CDR2 YSLEER. The CDR3 has 13 amino acids. As DNA, the CDR3 is TGCGCCAGCAGCCAAGAAGGGACAGGGAAAGCTTTCTTT. Translating gives CASSQEGTGKAFF.

The CDR3 spells CASSLPGNTEAFF. The CDR3 nucleotides read TGTGCCAGCAGCTTACCAGGGAACACTGAAGCTTTCTTT. This chain joins TRBV7-8 and TRBJ1-1, with D uncertain. The CDR3 consists of 13 residues. Trimming removed 2 bases from V and 1 base from J, with 5 bases in between. The germline V gene encodes CDR1 SGHVS and CDR2 FQNEAQ.

This chain joins TRBV27 and TRBJ2-5; 8 bases are shared with TRBD1. The V gene's germline CDR1 is MNHEY and CDR2 SMNVEV (reference sequence). This CDR3 comprises 14 residues. Unmatched junction bases numbered 7, after V lost 4 bases and J lost 6 bases. The CDR3 loop is CASSSWTGLKTQYF. CDR3 DNA sequence: TGTGCCAGCAGTTCGTGGACAGGGCTAAAGACCCAGTACTTC.

Only one count was recorded for this clone. The rearrangement uses TRBV10-3 and TRBJ2-1; 9 bases map to TRBD1. Germline assignment: CDR1 ENHRY and CDR2 SYGVKD. V was pared by 7 bases and J by 3 bases, with 4 bases of the junction left unmatched. This CDR3 has 14 amino acids. The CDR3 region is CAIMGTGLYNEQFF. Here the CDR3 DNA reads TGTGCCATCATGGGGACAGGGCTCTACAATGAGCAGTTCTTC.

This clone was detected only a few times. The chain employs TRBV5-4 and TRBJ2-2; a possible D gene is TRBD2 (7 bases). The CDR3 is 15 residues long. The V end lost 7 bases, the J end lost 5 bases, and 18 bases lay between the germline ends. Germline V lookup: CDR1 SGHNT, CDR2 YYREEE (reference sequence). Here the CDR3 DNA reads TGTGCCAGCCTCCGGGGGGCACCGGGGACCGGGGAGCTGTTTTTT. Amino acids: CASLRGAPGTGELFF.

The chain uses TRBV10-1 and TRBJ2-3, with D maybe TRBD2 (5 bases). Between the trimmed V and J ends, which lost 6 bases and 8 bases, there was a span of 21 bases. The CDR3 extends over 15 amino acids. The germline gives CDR1 WNHNN, CDR2 SYGVQD (reference sequence). The CDR3 sequence is CASSPPGLGVGTQYF. The CDR3 bases are TGCGCCAGCAGCCCCCCGGGCCTGGGAGTGGGTACGCAGTATTTT.

This chain connects TRBV10-3 to TRBJ2-1; TRBD2 matches at 7 bases. The V gene end was trimmed by 0 bases and the J gene end by 1 base; junction bases not matched to a gene: 6. The CDR3 covers 17 residues. Germline CDR1 is ENHRY and CDR2 is SYGVKD. The CDR3 loop is CAISESMAGESYNEQFF. Here the CDR3 DNA reads TGTGCCATCAGTGAGTCGATGGCGGGGGAGTCCTACAATGAGCAGTTCTTC.

This chain links TRBV7-9 with TRBJ2-7; no clear D. The germline V gene has CDR1 SEHNR and CDR2 FQNEAQ (reference sequence). This CDR3 spans 12 amino acids. Trimming took 1 base from V and 7 from J, leaving 8 bases between them. Written as DNA, the CDR3 is TGTGCCAGCAGCTTAGATACGGTAGAGCAGTACTTC. Its translation: CASSLDTVEQYF.

V and J are TRBV9 and TRBJ2-1, with TRBD2 identical over 9 bases. The CDR3 loop spans 16 amino acids. Germline CDR1 reads SGDLS; CDR2 reads YYNGEE. V lost 0 bases, J lost 7 bases, and 8 bases stayed unmatched. The CDR3 sequence: CASSVGGGRALNEQFF. The DNA of the CDR3 is TGTGCCAGCAGCGTAGGAGGCGGGAGGGCATTAAATGAGCAGTTCTTC.

The chain employs TRBV6-5 and TRBJ2-1; TRBD1 is a possible D gene (5 bases). The CDR3 loop spans 15 amino acids. The germline CDR1 and CDR2 sequences are MNHEY and SVGAGI. V was pared by 6 bases and J by 0 bases, with 12 bases between. CDR3 residues: CASRSTVSSYNEQFF. The CDR3 DNA reads TGTGCCAGCAGATCGACAGTCAGCTCCTACAATGAGCAGTTCTTC.

The chain uses TRBV28 and TRBJ1-5, with TRBD1 matching over 7 bases. The CDR3 is 14 residues long. Per germline, CDR1 MDHEN and CDR2 SYDVKM. After removal of 8 bases from V and 5 bases from J, the junction contained 9 bases not matched to a gene. CDR3 sequence: CASLTGPRDQPQHF. The CDR3 region has the DNA TGTGCCAGCTTGACAGGGCCTCGGGATCAGCCCCAGCATTTT. The full variable domain, with the rest looked up from reference TRBV28 and TRBJ1-5, is DVKVTQSSRYLVKRTGEKVFLECVQDMDHENMFWYRQDPGLGLRLIYFSYDVKMKEKGDIPEGYSVSREKKERFSLILESASTNQTSMYLCASLTGPRDQPQHFGDGTRLSIL.

V is TRBV11-1 and J is TRBJ2-1, with TRBD2 matching over 8 bases. CDR3 length: 13 amino acids. The J segment lost 8 bases and the V segment lost 10 bases, leaving 10 bases of the junction unmatched. Germline V gene data show CDR1 as SGHAT and CDR2 as FQDESV (reference sequence). CDR3 residues: CATRGGGPHEQFF. In nucleotides, the CDR3 is TGTGCCACCCGGGGGGGAGGGCCTCATGAGCAGTTCTTC.

V and J are TRBV6-6 and TRBJ1-5; TRBD1 aligns across 7 bases. CDR1 is MNHNY and CDR2 is SVGAGI in the germline V gene (reference sequence). This CDR3 is 13 amino acids long. V gave up 5 bases and J gave up 6 bases; unmatched junction bases: 4. The CDR3 loop is CASSRQGGQPQHF. CDR3 DNA: TGTGCCAGCAGTCGACAGGGAGGTCAGCCCCAGCATTTT.

CDR3 DNA sequence: TGTGCCAGCAGCCTCGGGAGGGGGAATCGTCAGCCCCAGCATTTT. Amino acid sequence: CASSLGRGNRQPQHF. The J gene is TRBJ1-5, the V gene TRBV28; the D gene is possibly TRBD1 (6 bases). The V gene lost 6 bases and the J gene lost 6 bases, with 18 bases spanning the gap. Germline CDR1 and CDR2: MDHEN and SYDVKM. There are 15 residues in the CDR3.

This clone has only one observation. The chain combines TRBV6-5 with TRBJ2-7; unclear D gene. Germline values: CDR1 MNHEY, CDR2 SVGAGI. The CDR3 runs to 15 residues. The germline V and J ends were trimmed by 6 bases and 3 bases, with 18 bases remaining between them. The chain's CDR3 is CASSRLYGWYYEQYF. CDR3 bases: TGTGCCAGCAGCCGACTCTACGGTTGGTACTACGAGCAGTACTTC.

CDR3 sequence reads: CASSTRQGVGEKLFF. CDR3 nucleotides: TGTGCCAGCAGCACCAGACAGGGGGTAGGAGAAAAACTGTTTTTT. The chain employs TRBV5-6 and TRBJ1-4, with 9 bases matching TRBD1. V shed 4 bases, J shed 8 bases, and the junction held 9 bases outside the gene matches. The length of the CDR3 is 15 residues. Germline V gives CDR1 SGHDT, CDR2 YYEEEE.

The chain links TRBV7-9 to TRBJ1-4; D is unresolved. CDR1 and CDR2 from the germline V gene are SEHNR and FQNEAQ (reference sequence). Trimming left V 4 bases short and J 4 bases short, with 13 bases between. The CDR3 is made up of 15 amino acids. CDR3 nucleotides: TGTGCCAGCAGCTCCTTGCGGCAGAATAATGAAAAACTGTTTTTT. This translates into CASSSLRQNNEKLFF.

This chain joins TRBV6-2 or TRBV6-3 and TRBJ2-7, with TRBD2 matching over 9 bases. CDR3 length: 16 residues. Germline V gene data show CDR1 as MNHEY and CDR2 as SVGEGT. Trimming at V came to 2 bases and at J to 5 bases, leaving 10 bases not matched to a gene. The CDR3 spells CASSYPAGGPFHEQYF. The DNA for the CDR3 is TGTGCCAGCAGTTACCCGGCGGGAGGGCCCTTTCACGAGCAGTACTTC.

V is TRBV14 and J is TRBJ2-1, with TRBD2 matching over 10 bases. The CDR3 totals 19 residues. Unmatched junction bases numbered 15, after V lost 1 base and J lost 6 bases. Germline loops: CDR1 SGHDN, CDR2 FVKESK. Here the CDR3 DNA reads TGTGCCAGCAGCCAAGCACCGGGACTAGCGAACCTCTGGGCCAATGAGCAGTTCTTC. Its protein product is CASSQAPGLANLWANEQFF.

This chain connects TRBV5-6 to TRBJ2-7; 7 bases line up with TRBD1. Trimming removed 1 base from V and 4 bases from J; junction bases left unmatched: 8. The germline gives CDR1 SGHDT, CDR2 YYEEEE. The CDR3 is 15 residues long. CDR3 amino acids: CASSLTTGPPYEQYF. CDR3 coding DNA: TGTGCCAGCAGCTTGACGACAGGGCCCCCTTACGAGCAGTACTTC. The complete variable domain, with remaining parts taken from reference TRBV5-6 and TRBJ2-7, reads DAGVTQSPTHLIKTRGQQVTLRCSPKSGHDTVSWYQQALGQGPQFIFQYYEEEERQRGNFPDRFSGHQFPNYSSELNVNALLLGDSALYLCASSLTTGPPYEQYFGPGTRLTVT.

This chain connects TRBV28 to TRBJ2-5; D possibly corresponds to TRBD1 (5 bases). The V gene lost 2 bases and the J gene lost 2 bases, with 12 bases spanning the gap. This CDR3 is built from 15 residues. CDR1 is MDHEN, CDR2 SYDVKM, per germline. Written as DNA, the CDR3 is TGTGCCAGCAGTTTAGTCGTAGGGGCACAAGAGACCCAGTACTTC. Residues: CASSLVVGAQETQYF.

The rearrangement links TRBV2 to TRBJ2-3; TRBD1 matches 8 bases. This CDR3 has 12 amino acids. Germline V gene data show CDR1 as SNHLY and CDR2 as FYNNEI. Trimming took 5 bases from V and 11 from J; bases not matched to a gene: 6. The CDR3, as DNA: TGTGCCAGCAGTTCTACAGGGGGGCTGCAGTATTTT. It is translated as CASSSTGGLQYF.

J is TRBJ2-3 and V is TRBV27, with 7 bases aligning to TRBD2. CDR3 length: 13 residues. V lost 0 bases to trimming and J lost 6 bases; unmatched junction nucleotides: 0. CDR1 is MNHEY, CDR2 SMNVEV, per germline (reference sequence). CDR3 nucleotide sequence: TGTGCCAGCAGTTTATCGGGGGGGGATACGCAGTATTTT. Its translation: CASSLSGGDTQYF.

This chain links TRBV18 with TRBJ2-5; D ambiguous. From germline, CDR1 is KGHSH and CDR2 LQKENI. V gave up 0 bases and J gave up 2 bases, with 10 bases separating them. CDR3 length equals 15 residues. The CDR3 sequence is CASSPPMSPQETQYF. The CDR3, as DNA: TGTGCCAGCTCACCACCGATGAGCCCGCAAGAGACCCAGTACTTC.